The 20 T cell receptor beta chains below all came from one sample that was sequenced in a study of regulatory T cells in long-lasting Graves disease. The time point denotes: newly diagnosed GD, antithyroid drugs for less than 3 months. The TCR library used RNA extracted from PBMCs. iRepertoire HTBI primers and Arm-PCR of CDR3 regions built TCR beta libraries. TCRdb re-called the multiplex PCR reads with MiXCR, one entry per CDR3 protein. The sample has approximately 270,000 distinct CDR3 sequences; about 18% are singletons. The data also belong to a second study, concerning T cells in Graves' hyperthyroidism and ophthalmopathy.

This material consisted of peripheral blood mononuclear cells (PBMCs), taken at new diagnosis, from a patient treated with antithyroid drugs. The receptors were sampled from a woman aged 25 to 45 with Graves disease.

This clonotype was found many times. The chain links TRBV29-1 to TRBJ1-2; tentatively, D is TRBD1 (6 bases). V lost 6 bases and J 5 bases, leaving 16 bases between the germline ends. Germline loops: CDR1 SQVTM, CDR2 ANQGSEA. The CDR3 sequence is 13 residues long. CDR3 loop: CSVPGQNPYGYTF. The CDR3 DNA reads as TGCAGCGTACCTGGACAGAATCCTTATGGCTACACCTTC.

This clonotype was seen ten or more times. This chain joins TRBV11-2 and TRBJ1-5, with D perhaps matching TRBD1 (6 bases). CDR3 size: 13 residues. Trimming took off 4 bases at V and 8 bases at J, with 12 bases between the two ends. The germline gives CDR1 SGHAT, CDR2 FQNNGV. The CDR3 nucleotides read TGTGCCAGCAGCTCGGGAGGGGGGAAGCCCCAGCATTTT. This gives the protein CASSSGGGKPQHF.

Worth noting for this clonotype: This could be a read error, since a much larger clone is one nucleotide away. The chain joins TRBV6-2 or TRBV6-3 to TRBJ2-3, with a weak D call TRBD2 (5 bases). This CDR3 is built from 14 residues. V lost 4 bases and J 2 bases, leaving 10 bases between the germline ends. The germline CDR1 and CDR2 sequences are MNHEY and SVGEGT. The CDR3 DNA is TGTGCCAGCAGTTGCGGAGCGGCCACAGATACGCAGTATTTT. Translation gives CASSCGAATDTQYF.

This clonotype showed up just a few times. The CDR3 coding sequence is TGTGCCAGCGGGGGCTATGAGCAGTTCTTC. This codes for CASGGYEQFF. The chain couples TRBV6-1 to TRBJ2-1; TRBD1 might be the D (6 bases). V lost 8 bases, J lost 8 bases, and 7 bases lay in between. This CDR3 comprises 10 residues. The germline V gene encodes CDR1 MNHNS and CDR2 SASEGT.

At least ten counts were recorded for this clonotype. The chain joins TRBV15 to TRBJ2-5; D is undetermined. The germline gives CDR1 LNHNV, CDR2 YYDKDF (reference sequence). With 4 bases removed from V and 5 bases from J, the gap between germline ends came to 11 bases. The CDR3 is 13 amino acids. CDR3 DNA: TGTGCCACCAGCACCGGTAGTGTGGAGACCCAGTACTTC. This encodes CATSTGSVETQYF.

This clonotype was seen repeatedly, ten times or more. The chain joins TRBV20-1 to TRBJ2-5, with TRBD2 matching 7 bases. Per the germline V gene, CDR1 is DFQATT and CDR2 is SNEGSKA (reference sequence). Trimming cost V 6 bases and J 5 bases; bases outside gene matches: 15. This CDR3 is built from 15 residues. The CDR3 reads CSAQMTSPTRETQYF. CDR3 sequence (DNA): TGCAGTGCCCAAATGACTAGCCCTACAAGGGAGACCCAGTACTTC.

This clonotype was seen repeatedly, ten times or more. The chain has TRBV27 and TRBJ2-3; D is perhaps TRBD1 (5 bases). Germline-derived CDR1 and CDR2 are MNHEY and SMNVEV (reference sequence). Trimming cost V 8 bases and J 2 bases, with 14 bases left between them. This CDR3 contains 14 residues. The CDR3, as DNA: TGTGCCAGCGGACACTCGAAACTCACAGATACGCAGTATTTT. This sequence encodes CASGHSKLTDTQYF.

This clonotype occurred many times. V and J are TRBV6-1 and TRBJ2-7; D could derive from TRBD1 or TRBD2 (7 bases each). The CDR3 sequence is 16 residues long. Trimming cost V 6 bases and J 5 bases, with 23 bases left between them. The germline V gene encodes CDR1 MNHNS and CDR2 SASEGT. As DNA, the CDR3 is TGTGCCAGCAGCCCAGAAGGGGGCGGGGGTTTACACGAGCAGTACTTC. Its protein product is CASSPEGGGGLHEQYF.

The chain employs TRBV9 and TRBJ2-1; the D gene is possibly TRBD1 (6 bases). This CDR3 has 18 residues. CDR1 is SGDLS, CDR2 YYNGEE, per germline. V was clipped by 0 bases and J by 0 bases, with 16 bases between them. CDR3 amino acids: CASSVDERGSSSYNEQFF. In DNA, the CDR3 is TGTGCCAGCAGCGTAGATGAAAGGGGGTCGAGCTCCTACAATGAGCAGTTCTTC.

This clonotype was observed many times. The J gene is TRBJ2-2, the V gene TRBV27, with D uncertain. Trimming stripped 6 bases from V and 7 bases from J, with 12 bases between. The length of the CDR3 is 13 residues. Germline-derived CDR1 and CDR2 are MNHEY and SMNVEV (reference sequence). The CDR3 DNA is TGTGCCAGCAGCTCTTTCCGGTACGGGGAGCTGTTTTTT. Residues: CASSSFRYGELFF.

The table lists this clonotype with many counts. The chain has TRBV11-2 and TRBJ2-2, with D perhaps TRBD1 (5 bases). CDR3 length equals 16 residues. In germline, CDR1 is SGHAT, CDR2 FQNNGV. V lost 7 bases, J lost 7 bases, and 22 bases lay in between. The CDR3 loop is CASTHLFRGFGGELFF. CDR3 DNA sequence: TGTGCCAGCACCCACCTTTTTAGGGGTTTTGGCGGGGAGCTGTTTTTT.

At least ten counts were recorded for this clonotype. The V call is TRBV6-1, the J call TRBJ1-2; 7 bases align to TRBD1. Germline V lookup: CDR1 MNHNS, CDR2 SASEGT. V was pared by 0 bases and J by 6 bases, with 1 base of the junction left unmatched. This CDR3 is built from 13 residues. The CDR3 spells CASSEATGNGYTF. CDR3 bases: TGTGCCAGCAGTGAAGCGACAGGGAATGGCTACACCTTC.

At least ten counts were recorded for this clonotype. V is TRBV27 and J is TRBJ2-2, with 8 positions matching TRBD1. V lost 5 bases, J lost 6 bases, and 2 bases stayed unmatched. CDR1 and CDR2 (germline): MNHEY, SMNVEV (reference sequence). This CDR3 comprises 13 residues. CDR3 in DNA: TGTGCCAGCAGTACGACAGGGGCCGGGGAGCTGTTTTTT. As protein: CASSTTGAGELFF.

This clonotype was seen ten or more times. The chain is built from TRBV20-1 and TRBJ2-2, with D possibly TRBD1 on 5 matching bases. V was pared by 5 bases and J by 0 bases, with 10 bases between. The V gene's germline CDR1 is DFQATT and CDR2 SNEGSKA (reference sequence). The CDR3 runs 14 residues. DNA of the CDR3: TGCAGTGCTGTGGGCAGGGCGAACACCGGGGAGCTGTTTTTT. Translating gives CSAVGRANTGELFF.

This clonotype was detected many times. The V gene is TRBV7-2, the J gene TRBJ1-1; perhaps TRBD1 as D (6 bases). The ends were cut back, 4 bases at V and 9 bases at J, with 18 bases in the middle. This CDR3 is built from 14 residues. Germline CDR1 is SGHTA and CDR2 is FQGNSA. In nucleotides, the CDR3 is TGTGCCAGCAGCTCAACCAGGGGAGGGCAGAAAGCTTTCTTT. Translating it yields CASSSTRGGQKAFF.

This clonotype was seen many times. CDR3 residues: CASSRRGRAYSNQPQHF. CDR3 DNA sequence: TGTGCCAGCAGTCGCCGTGGGAGAGCTTATAGCAATCAGCCCCAGCATTTT. The chain uses TRBV12-3 or TRBV12-4 and TRBJ1-5, with D unresolved. This CDR3 contains 17 residues. The V end lost 5 bases, the J end lost 0 bases, and 17 bases lay between the germline ends.

The chain carries TRBV6-9 and TRBJ2-4, with D unclear. Per germline, CDR1 MNHGY and CDR2 SVAAGI. The CDR3 consists of 14 residues. V gave up 3 bases and J gave up 5 bases, with 11 bases separating them. The CDR3 coding sequence is TGTGCCAGCAGTTACTCAGTCAGCGAAAACATTCAGTACTTC. Its protein is CASSYSVSENIQYF.

This clonotype was detected ten times or more. The chain recombines TRBV3-1 with TRBJ1-2; D possibly corresponds to TRBD1 (5 bases). Germline CDR1 is LGHDT and CDR2 is YNNKEL (reference sequence). The germline V and J ends were trimmed by 5 bases and 2 bases, with 21 bases remaining between them. The CDR3 consists of 17 residues. CDR3 sequence: CASSSRAGGAKNYGYTF. The DNA of the CDR3 is TGTGCCAGCAGCTCAAGGGCTGGGGGTGCGAAGAACTATGGCTACACCTTC.

This clonotype was observed at least ten times. The chain uses TRBV11-2 and TRBJ2-2; D ambiguous. Germline V gene lookup returns CDR1 SGHAT and CDR2 FQNNGV. V lost 2 bases and J lost 0, with 7 bases in between. The CDR3 extends over 15 amino acids. In DNA form, the CDR3 reads TGTGCCAGCAGCTTACAGCACTCGAACACCGGGGAGCTGTTTTTT. Encoded protein: CASSLQHSNTGELFF.

As for this clonotype: This sequence may be a read error, since a much larger clone differs from it by one base. Without the conserved terminal phenylalanine or tryptophan, this CDR3 likely stems from a read error. CDR3 coding DNA: TGTGCCAGCAGCGGGGGACAGGACTTCGGATCCTACACCTTA. This encodes CASSGGQDFGSYTL. The V call is TRBV9, the J call TRBJ1-2; 8 bases fit TRBD1. CDR3 size: 14 residues. The germline V gene encodes CDR1 SGDLS and CDR2 YYNGEE. With 3 bases clipped from V and 10 bases from J, the junction kept 11 bases outside the gene matches.